This TCR beta chain was captured in a study of control samples from healthy donors and cancer patients. CDR1 is MDHEN, CDR2 SYDVKM, per germline. This CDR3 comprises 15 residues. The ends lost 2 bases at V and 1 base at J; junction bases unmatched: 3. Libraries were prepared by immunoSEQ multiplex PCR; TCRdb keeps only in-frame clonotypes and omits some of them. In the table there are 50,000 to 65,000 clones, 75% to 95% of which are singletons. This receptor was obtained from a man younger than 45 with colorectal cancer. The specimen was PBMCs. The rearrangement links TRBV28 to TRBJ1-1, with TRBD1 matching over 8 bases. CDR3 DNA sequence: TGTGCCAGCAGTTTACTAACAGGGGGGAACACTGAAGCTTTCTTT. It yields the protein CASSLLTGGNTEAFF.